The 2 T cell receptor beta chains reported below all come from one sample, sequenced in a study of T cell responses to AZD1222 COVID-19 vaccine. The table came from immunoSEQ multiplex PCR; TCRdb's copy has only in-frame clones and leaves some out. The sample yields tens of thousands of clones, around four fifths seen once. The source was peripheral blood, collected 28 days after the second AZD1222 dose. The receptor source for this set is an adult who received the AZD1222 COVID-19 vaccine.

The chain is built from TRBV6-1 and TRBJ2-3; D unresolved. The V end lost 4 bases, the J end lost 2 bases, and 16 bases lay between the germline ends. The CDR3 is 16 amino acids. Germline CDR1 is MNHNS and CDR2 is SASEGT. In DNA form, the CDR3 reads TGTGCCAGCAGTGCCTTGATCAGGAGCTCCACAGATACGCAGTATTTT. Its translation: CASSALIRSSTDTQYF.

This clone was picked up many times. The chain recombines TRBV29-1 with TRBJ1-1; D gene unclear. Germline CDR1 and CDR2: SQVTM and ANQGSEA. The CDR3 covers 10 residues. The V and J ends lost 3 bases and 10 bases respectively, with 9 bases between them. CDR3 sequence reads: CSVERVGAFF. In DNA, the CDR3 is TGCAGCGTTGAGAGGGTGGGAGCTTTCTTT.